This T cell receptor (beta chain) was sequenced for a study of blood T cells in healthy people across ages. The overall study: Per every two T cells, about one barcoded beta molecule was captured by template switching. Overall study findings and caveats: It was not possible, with unsorted PBMCs, to conclusively compare naive and antigen-experienced cells. In the absence of known donor CMV status, changes in expanded clonotypes were possibly confounded.

Next came a second PCR, run for 7 to 11 cycles, which used a sample-barcoded 5' primer along with a J-beta primer mix. TCRdb re-called the 5' RACE reads through MiXCR, storing one row per CDR3 protein. The sample has some 760,000 distinct CDR3 sequences, approximately 25% seen once. Per germline, CDR1 SGHKS and CDR2 YYEKEE (reference sequence). V was clipped by 0 bases and J by 4 bases, with 11 bases between them. The CDR3 loop spans 15 amino acids. This clonotype was seen more than once but under ten times. As yet, its antigen is unknown. These records were also assigned to another study, of T cells of mothers and their children. From that report: Slightly higher overlap, not significant, was seen in related mother-child pairs than in unrelated pairs.

The rearrangement links TRBV5-5 to TRBJ2-1, with D unclear. The TCR sequence derives from a boy aged 5-17 years in good health. The sample consisted of blood. CDR3 residues: CASSLEGTPYNEQFF. The CDR3 DNA reads TGTGCCAGCAGCTTGGAAGGTACTCCGTACAATGAGCAGTTCTTC.